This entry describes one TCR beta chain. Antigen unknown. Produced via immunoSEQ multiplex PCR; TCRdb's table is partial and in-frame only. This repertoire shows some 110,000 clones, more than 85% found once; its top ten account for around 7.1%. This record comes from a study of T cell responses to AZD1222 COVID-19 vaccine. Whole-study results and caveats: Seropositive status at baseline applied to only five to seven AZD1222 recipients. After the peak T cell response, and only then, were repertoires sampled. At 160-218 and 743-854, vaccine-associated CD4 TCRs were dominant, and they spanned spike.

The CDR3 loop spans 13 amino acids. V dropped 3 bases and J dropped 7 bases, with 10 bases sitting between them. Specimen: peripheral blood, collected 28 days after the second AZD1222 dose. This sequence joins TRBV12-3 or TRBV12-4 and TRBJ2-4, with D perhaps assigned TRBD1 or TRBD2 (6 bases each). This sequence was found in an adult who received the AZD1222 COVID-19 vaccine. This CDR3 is CASSLGGPNIQYF. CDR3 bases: TGTGCCAGCAGTTTGGGGGGCCCGAACATTCAGTACTTC.